These 28 T cell receptor beta chains came from one sample sequenced in a study of CD8+CD57+ T cells in acquired aplastic anemia. Findings and caveats of the study: Patients had CD8+CD57+ cells showing lower diversity than total CD4+ and CD8+ pools.

TCR beta VDJ and CDR3 profiling used genomic DNA as template. TCRdb reanalysed the reads using MiXCR and keeps one entry per CDR3 protein. The table lists roughly 16,000 distinct CDR3 sequences, approximately 38% of them singletons. For these receptors, no antigen is known. For sequencing, patients were chosen who had shown expansion of CD8+CD57+ cells by flow cytometry. The specimen sequenced was CD8+CD57+ T cells sorted from PBMCs. The subset: bead-enriched CD8+CD57+ effector memory T cells from SAA patients. All receptors derive from a human donor with aplastic anemia.

The sample holds a few counts of this clonotype. The gene calls are TRBV10-3 and TRBJ1-2, with TRBD1 as a possible D gene (6 bases). CDR1 is ENHRY and CDR2 is SYGVKD in the germline V gene. The V and J ends lost 10 bases and 3 bases respectively, with 12 bases between them. The CDR3 sequence is 12 residues long. The CDR3 DNA reads as TGTGCCACCTACAGGGAGGACTATGGCTACACCTTC. Translated: CATYREDYGYTF.

In DNA form, the CDR3 reads TGCGCCAGCAGCTTGGGTGACAGCTCTGGCTACACCTTC. As protein: CASSLGDSSGYTF. J is TRBJ1-2 and V is TRBV5-1; D perhaps matches TRBD1 (5 bases). The germline V gene encodes CDR1 SGHRS and CDR2 YFSETQ. V lost 0 bases, J lost 7 bases, and 10 bases lay in between. The CDR3 spans 13 residues.

This clonotype has only a few counts. This rearrangement joins TRBV6-5 to TRBJ2-7, with D perhaps given as TRBD1 or TRBD2 (5 bases each). CDR3 length: 13 amino acids. CDR1 and CDR2 from the germline V gene are MNHEY and SVGAGI. Trimming cost V 4 bases and J 3 bases, with 10 bases left between them. In DNA form, the CDR3 reads TGTGCCAGCAGTTGGGACGGTATCTACGAGCAGTACTTC. Amino acids: CASSWDGIYEQYF.

This rearrangement joins TRBV5-1 to TRBJ1-2; 8 bases match TRBD1. This CDR3 comprises 14 residues. Per the germline V gene, CDR1 is SGHRS and CDR2 is YFSETQ. With V trimmed by 4 bases and J by 7 bases, 9 bases remained unmatched. Here the CDR3 reads CASSGLTGAAGYTF. For the CDR3, the DNA is TGCGCCAGCAGCGGACTGACAGGGGCCGCTGGCTACACCTTC.

The rearrangement links TRBV24-1 to TRBJ1-2; D call uncertain. This CDR3 is built from 14 residues. CDR1 KGHDR and CDR2 SFDVKD come from the germline V gene. The germline V and J ends were trimmed by 2 bases and 2 bases, with 8 bases remaining between them. The CDR3 region has the DNA TGTGCCACCAGTGATTCCCTAGAGAACTATGGCTACACCTTC. The encoded protein is CATSDSLENYGYTF.

In its sample, this clonotype was seen a few times. The chain is built from TRBV2 and TRBJ1-2; D remains unclear. This CDR3 region has 15 residues. With 3 bases removed from V and 4 bases from J, the gap between germline ends came to 15 bases. Germline loops: CDR1 SNHLY, CDR2 FYNNEI. The CDR3 region is CASSDRLRGSYGYTF. The CDR3 DNA reads TGTGCCAGCAGTGATAGGTTGCGGGGTTCCTATGGCTACACCTTC.

This clonotype was counted a single time. V is TRBV24-1 and J is TRBJ2-4, with TRBD1 as a possible D gene (5 bases). CDR3 size: 15 residues. Looked up from germline, CDR1 is KGHDR and CDR2 is SFDVKD. Trimming left V 2 bases short and J 0 bases short, with 7 bases between. CDR3 nucleotides: TGTGCCACCAGTGATTCAGGGTTAGCCAAAAACATTCAGTACTTC. This gives the protein CATSDSGLAKNIQYF.

This clonotype was seen many times. In nucleotides, the CDR3 is TGTGCCAGCAGCTTGTGGACAGGAGAGACCCAGTACTTC. This sequence encodes CASSLWTGETQYF. This chain links TRBV5-4 with TRBJ2-5, with 7 positions matching TRBD1. Per germline, CDR1 SGHNT and CDR2 YYREEE (reference sequence). This CDR3 spans 13 amino acids. Trimming removed 1 base from V and 4 bases from J; junction bases left unmatched: 1.

Concerning this clonotype itself: A much larger clone differs from this one at a single base, so this may be a read error. V is TRBV29-1 and J is TRBJ1-4; D may be TRBD1 (5 bases). The CDR3 totals 14 residues. Per germline, CDR1 SQVTM and CDR2 ANQGSEA. In DNA, the CDR3 is TGCAGCGTTGGCGCGGGGGGAACTAATGAAAAACTGGTTTTT. Encoded protein: CSVGAGGTNEKLVF.

The chain uses TRBV5-1 and TRBJ1-2; D remains unclear. Between the trimmed V and J ends, which lost 5 bases and 8 bases, there was a span of 16 bases. The CDR3 length is 13 residues. Germline loops: CDR1 SGHRS, CDR2 YFSETQ. The CDR3 spells CASRYRGSEGYTF. Written as DNA, the CDR3 is TGCGCCAGCAGGTACCGGGGATCGGAAGGCTACACCTTC. Complete variable domain (other parts from reference TRBV5-1 and TRBJ1-2): KAGVTQTPRYLIKTRGQQVTLSCSPISGHRSVSWYQQTPGQGLQFLFEYFSETQRNKGNFPGRFSGRQFSNSRSEMNVSTLELGDSALYLCASRYRGSEGYTFGSGTRLTVV.

The chain has TRBV9 and TRBJ1-2; maybe TRBD1 (5 bases). V was pared by 3 bases and J by 8 bases, with 14 bases between. The CDR3 spans 13 residues. CDR1 and CDR2 (germline): SGDLS, YYNGEE. The CDR3 sequence is CASSAQTGDGYTF. DNA for the CDR3: TGTGCCAGCAGCGCCCAAACCGGGGACGGCTACACCTTC.

The V call is TRBV5-1, the J call TRBJ1-2; 7 bases fit TRBD1. Germline V CDR1 and CDR2: SGHRS, YFSETQ. The CDR3 extends over 14 amino acids. V dropped 0 bases and J dropped 2; count of bases not matched to a gene: 1. The CDR3 DNA reads as TGCGCCAGCAGCTTGGCAGGGGGGAACTATGGCTACACCTTC. This codes for CASSLAGGNYGYTF.

This sequence joins TRBV5-1 and TRBJ2-1, with unresolved D. The CDR3 totals 12 residues. Germline loops: CDR1 SGHRS, CDR2 YFSETQ. Trimming took 4 bases from V and 4 from J, leaving 6 bases between them. The CDR3 spells CASSREYNEQFF. CDR3 sequence (DNA): TGCGCCAGCAGCCGAGAATACAATGAGCAGTTCTTC. The full variable domain, in which reference TRBV5-1 and TRBJ2-1 provide the parts outside the CDR3, is KAGVTQTPRYLIKTRGQQVTLSCSPISGHRSVSWYQQTPGQGLQFLFEYFSETQRNKGNFPGRFSGRQFSNSRSEMNVSTLELGDSALYLCASSREYNEQFFGPGTRLTVL.

This clonotype was detected many times. As DNA, the CDR3 is TGTGCCAGCACTACCGGGGGCGGGGAAAAACTGTTTTTT. It codes for CASTTGGGEKLFF. This sequence joins TRBV7-9 and TRBJ1-4, with D perhaps TRBD1 (6 bases). This CDR3 is 13 amino acids long. The germline V gene encodes CDR1 SEHNR and CDR2 FQNEAQ (reference sequence). V was trimmed by 7 bases and J by 8 bases, leaving 14 bases between them.

This clonotype was seen a few times. The rearrangement joins TRBV27 to TRBJ1-6; D perhaps matches TRBD1 (5 bases). Trimming left V 2 bases short and J 2 bases short, with 16 bases between. The CDR3 runs 18 residues. Germline CDR1 is MNHEY and CDR2 is SMNVEV (reference sequence). In DNA form, the CDR3 reads TGTGCCAGCAGTTTACGAGGGACCCGGGAAACCTATAATTCACCCCTCCACTTT. Its translation: CASSLRGTRETYNSPLHF.

The chain combines TRBV20-1 with TRBJ2-1; TRBD2 is a possible D gene (6 bases). The germline V and J ends were trimmed by 0 bases and 0 bases, with 12 bases remaining between them. Germline V gene sequence: CDR1 DFQATT, CDR2 SNEGSKA (reference sequence). The CDR3 is made up of 16 amino acids. Here the CDR3 DNA reads TGCAGTGCTAGAGATAGGGACTTCAGCTCCTACAATGAGCAGTTCTTC. Protein: CSARDRDFSSYNEQFF.

The chain carries TRBV7-6 and TRBJ2-1, with TRBD2 matching 13 bases. Germline V gene lookup returns CDR1 SGHVS and CDR2 FNYEAQ. The length of the CDR3 is 19 residues. V gave up 5 bases and J gave up 0 bases; unmatched junction bases: 10. Here the CDR3 reads CASSLRTSGGRSSYNEQFF. The CDR3 DNA is TGTGCCAGCAGCCTTCGGACTAGCGGGGGCCGGAGCTCCTACAATGAGCAGTTCTTC.

The V and J genes are TRBV5-6 and TRBJ2-5; 7 positions match TRBD1. Trimming at V came to 0 bases and at J to 3 bases, leaving 5 bases not matched to a gene. CDR3 length equals 15 residues. Germline loops: CDR1 SGHDT, CDR2 YYEEEE. This CDR3 is CASSLARQGKETQYF. CDR3 bases: TGTGCCAGCAGCTTGGCCCGACAGGGTAAAGAGACCCAGTACTTC. The full variable domain, in which reference TRBV5-6 and TRBJ2-5 provide the parts outside the CDR3, is DAGVTQSPTHLIKTRGQQVTLRCSPKSGHDTVSWYQQALGQGPQFIFQYYEEEERQRGNFPDRFSGHQFPNYSSELNVNALLLGDSALYLCASSLARQGKETQYFGPGTRLLVL.

The rearrangement joins TRBV5-4 to TRBJ2-1, with TRBD2 identical over 11 bases. The CDR3 consists of 15 residues. Germline V lookup: CDR1 SGHNT, CDR2 YYREEE (reference sequence). With 1 base clipped from V and 7 bases from J, the junction kept 4 bases outside the gene matches. In DNA form, the CDR3 reads TGTGCCAGCAGCTTGACTAGCGGGGGCCTAAATGAGCAGTTCTTC. Translation gives CASSLTSGGLNEQFF.

This clonotype occurred many times. This chain links TRBV7-4 with TRBJ2-4, with 14 positions matching TRBD2. The CDR3 is 21 residues long. Germline V gene sequence: CDR1 SGHVT, CDR2 SQSDAQ. Trimming took 0 bases from V and 1 from J; bases not matched to a gene: 11. The CDR3 reads CASSLARDRLAGGRAKNIQYF. As DNA, the CDR3 is TGTGCCAGCAGCTTAGCGAGAGACAGACTAGCGGGGGGGCGTGCCAAAAACATTCAGTACTTC.

The rearrangement links TRBV20-1 to TRBJ2-3, with D maybe TRBD2 (6 bases). The V and J ends lost 3 bases and 10 bases respectively, with 20 bases between them. The CDR3 contains 14 residues. Germline V gene sequence: CDR1 DFQATT, CDR2 SNEGSKA (reference sequence). CDR3 sequence reads: CSASWGTDSSPQYF. Here the CDR3 DNA reads TGCAGTGCTAGTTGGGGGACTGATTCCAGCCCGCAGTATTTT.

The V and J genes are TRBV9 and TRBJ1-1; D gene uncertain. This CDR3 contains 14 residues. Trimming cost V 4 bases and J 6 bases, with 16 bases left between them. Per germline, CDR1 SGDLS and CDR2 YYNGEE. CDR3 coding DNA: TGTGCCAGCAGCCCCAGTAGTAGTCAGGCTGAAGCTTTCTTT. As protein: CASSPSSSQAEAFF.

This chain connects TRBV20-1 to TRBJ2-7; 8 bases are shared with TRBD2. The ends lost 1 base at V and 2 bases at J; junction bases unmatched: 7. CDR1 is DFQATT, CDR2 SNEGSKA, per germline (reference sequence). The CDR3 runs 15 residues. CDR3: CSARAYGRATYEQYF. In DNA, the CDR3 is TGCAGTGCTAGAGCGTACGGGAGGGCCACCTACGAGCAGTACTTC.

The chain combines TRBV9 with TRBJ1-6, with 8 bases lining up with TRBD1. The CDR3 spans 17 residues. The germline V gene encodes CDR1 SGDLS and CDR2 YYNGEE. Trimming at V came to 3 bases and at J to 0 bases, leaving 5 bases not matched to a gene. The CDR3 DNA is TGTGCCAGCAGCGGAAAACAGGGGGGCTCCTATAATTCACCCCTCCACTTT. It translates to CASSGKQGGSYNSPLHF.

V is TRBV20-1 and J is TRBJ2-5, with D hard to call. V was cut by 1 base and J by 0 bases, with 9 bases left in between. CDR1 and CDR2 (germline): DFQATT, SNEGSKA (reference sequence). The CDR3 is 14 amino acids. The CDR3 loop reads CSARGSRDQETQYF. CDR3 DNA: TGCAGTGCTAGAGGGAGCCGTGACCAAGAGACCCAGTACTTC.

This clonotype was counted at least ten times. The rearrangement uses TRBV12-3 or TRBV12-4 and TRBJ1-1; D is undetermined. The CDR3 is 14 residues long. Trimming removed 6 bases from V and 6 bases from J, with 17 bases in between. In DNA form, the CDR3 reads TGTGCCAGCAGAACGCCGGGAGTATTAGCTGAAGCTTTCTTT. Protein: CASRTPGVLAEAFF.

The genes are TRBV29-1 and TRBJ2-1; a possible D gene is TRBD2 (6 bases). The CDR3 spans 15 residues. The V gene lost 6 bases and the J gene lost 2 bases, with 17 bases spanning the gap. CDR1 is SQVTM, CDR2 ANQGSEA, per germline. The CDR3 coding sequence is TGCAGCGTCGTGGGCGGGGCAAGAGCCTACAATGAGCAGTTCTTC. Amino acids: CSVVGGARAYNEQFF.

The CDR3 loop is CASSHLDGGEETQYF. CDR3 bases: TGCGCCAGCAGCCACCTAGATGGGGGAGAAGAGACCCAGTACTTC. V gene TRBV4-1 combines with J gene TRBJ2-5; D possibly uses TRBD1 or TRBD2 (5 bases each). Trimming removed 3 bases from V and 3 bases from J, with 14 bases in between. Germline values: CDR1 MGHRA, CDR2 YSYEKL. The length of the CDR3 is 15 residues.